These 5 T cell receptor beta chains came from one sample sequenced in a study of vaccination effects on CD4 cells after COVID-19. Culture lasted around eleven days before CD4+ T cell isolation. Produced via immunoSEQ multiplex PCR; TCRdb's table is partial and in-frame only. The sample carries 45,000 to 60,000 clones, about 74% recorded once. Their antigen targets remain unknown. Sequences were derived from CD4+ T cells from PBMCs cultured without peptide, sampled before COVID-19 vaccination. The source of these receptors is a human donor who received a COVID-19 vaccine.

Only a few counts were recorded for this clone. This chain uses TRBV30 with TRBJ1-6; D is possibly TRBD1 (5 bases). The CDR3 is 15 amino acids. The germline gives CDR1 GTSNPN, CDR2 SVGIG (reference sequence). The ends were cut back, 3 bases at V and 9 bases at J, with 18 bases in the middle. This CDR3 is CAWRTQGAGTSPLHF. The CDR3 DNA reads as TGTGCCTGGAGAACTCAAGGGGCCGGAACTTCACCCCTCCACTTT.

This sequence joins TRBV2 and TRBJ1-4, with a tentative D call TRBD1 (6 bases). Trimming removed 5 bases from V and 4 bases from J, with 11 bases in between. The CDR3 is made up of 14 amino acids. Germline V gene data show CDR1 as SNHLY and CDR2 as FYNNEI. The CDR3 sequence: CASSNRVFNEKLFF. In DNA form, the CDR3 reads TGTGCCAGCAGTAACAGGGTGTTTAATGAAAAACTGTTTTTT.

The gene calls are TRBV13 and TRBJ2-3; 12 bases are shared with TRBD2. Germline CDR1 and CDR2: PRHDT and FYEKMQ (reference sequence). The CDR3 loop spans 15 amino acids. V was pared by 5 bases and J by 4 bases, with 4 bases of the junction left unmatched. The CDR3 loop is CASSPRLAGADTQYF. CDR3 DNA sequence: TGTGCCAGCAGCCCACGACTAGCGGGGGCAGATACGCAGTATTTT.

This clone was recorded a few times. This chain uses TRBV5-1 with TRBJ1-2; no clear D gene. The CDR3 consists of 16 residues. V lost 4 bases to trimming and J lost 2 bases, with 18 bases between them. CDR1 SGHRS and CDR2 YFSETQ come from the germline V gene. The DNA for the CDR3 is TGCGCCAGCAGCCCCGGAGCAAATCCACCAAACTATGGCTACACCTTC. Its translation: CASSPGANPPNYGYTF.

The CDR3: CASSLQGATEAFF. The CDR3 coding sequence is TGTGCCAGCAGTCTTCAGGGGGCTACTGAAGCTTTCTTT. V is TRBV25-1 and J is TRBJ1-1, with 8 nucleotides matching TRBD1. The CDR3 totals 13 residues. The V gene's germline CDR1 is MGHDK and CDR2 SYGVNS. V lost 5 bases, J lost 5 bases, and 4 bases stayed unmatched.